The T cell receptor (beta chain) described here comes from a study of blood T cell repertoires in COVID-19 (TCRdb year 2020). For the wider study: Collaborator samples came from the United States, Italy and Spain and covered acute and convalescent phases of COVID-19. Deeply sampled blood TCRbeta repertoires from subjects exposed to, actively infected with, or recovered from COVID-19 were included in the dataset. HLA class I and class II types, where available, came from metadata supplied by the sample provider rather than from assay-based typing. Samples were obtained from the ongoing ImmuneRACE study (first 160 participants) and from some 1,300 subjects provided by 6 global collaborators. The prospective study material was composed of cDNA or gDNA derived from T cells, B-cell-depleted T cells, or PBMCs. The sample metadata nearly always contained a de-identified subject ID, COVID-19 status, age in years and sex. A freely available public database, intended as a resource for researchers studying the immune response to SARS-CoV-2, is where the repertoires were released. The investigation overall reported the following: How much clinical and demographic metadata was included differed by source and by participant, and the metadata was provided uncurated.

TCRbeta CDR3 regions were amplified from genomic DNA by means of the immunoSEQ Assay, a bias-controlled multiplex PCR. The paper's data handling went like this. The number of nucleated cells in each sample was estimated from the amplification of reference gene primers within the assay. To quantify the absolute abundance of each unique TCRbeta CDR3 rearrangement, sequence reads were collapsed and filtered. Productive Simpson clonality was computed per sample as the square root of Simpson's diversity index over productive rearrangements. The table was pulled from immuneACCESS by TCRdb, which kept in-frame rearrangements only. Such tables lose some clones; where checked, under half of the loss comes from unresolved V genes, and the rest has no known cause. That table is the source of V, J and clone size, and D and trimming were worked out from the DNA. This sample gives about 120,000 clones in total; more than 70% of them show up just once. Roughly 7.9% of the sample is taken by the ten largest.

Whole blood was collected in K2EDTA tubes by collaborating institutions according to the institutions' own protocols. Collaborator samples were shipped for TCRbeta analysis as frozen whole blood, isolated PBMCs, or DNA extracted from either sample type. CDR3 length: 15 amino acids, cysteine to phenylalanine. Just CDR3 DNA is preserved here, 45 bases in frame from base 1. Germline trimming amounts to 5 bases on V and 3 bases on J, with 9 as the count of junction bases outside the gene matches. The germline V gene (reference sequence) sets CDR1 to SEHNR and CDR2 to FQNEAQ. With regard to this clone: Its antigen is still unknown. Per-base qualities were not stored, and no clone one base away is much larger.

Here the chain combines TRBV7-9 and TRBJ2-7; 8 bases in the junction line up with TRBD2. The sequencing sample was made of peripheral blood. The sequence was collected from a human donor in a cohort sampled during active COVID-19. DNA sequence: TGTGCCAGCAGCCCCCCCCCGGGACTAGACTACGAGCAGTACTTC. The resulting protein is CASSPPPGLDYEQYF.